This is a list of T cell receptor beta chains from one sample in a study of regulatory T cells in long-lasting Graves disease. Each CDR3 protein gets one entry after TCRdb re-called the multiplex PCR reads with MiXCR. The repertoire holds 600,000 to 850,000 distinct CDR3 sequences, with 30% as singletons. The sequenced sample was peripheral blood mononuclear cells (PBMCs), obtained when the disease was refractory, from a patient treated with antithyroid drugs. The receptors here all came from a female donor with Graves disease. Both conserved end residues are part of each CDR3. The D gene is left open where the match is weak. The size of a clone is reported for some rows only, either as once, few or many, or as a class for expanded clones.

v_call	clone_size	d_call	j_call	cdr3_nt	cdr3_aa
TRBV11-2	.	.	TRBJ1-6	TGTGCCAGCAGCCCGTTACAGGGAGGACTAGGTACCCTCCACTTT	CASSPLQGGLGTLHF
TRBV3-1	.	TRBD2	TRBJ2-7	TGTGCCAGCAGCCAACCCTCCGGGACTAGGGGATACGAGCAGTACTTC	CASSQPSGTRGYEQYF
TRBV6-5	.	TRBD1	TRBJ1-5	TGTGCCAGCAGTTCCCTAGACAGGGCAGGCAGCAATCAGCCCCAGCATTTT	CASSSLDRAGSNQPQHF
TRBV3-1	.	.	TRBJ2-6	TGTGCCAGCAGCCAAGAGGTCATCCCCTCTGGGGCCAACGTCCTGACTTTC	CASSQEVIPSGANVLTF
TRBV28	.	.	TRBJ1-1	TGTGCCAGCAGTCGCCAGATGAACACTGAAGCTTCCTTT	CASSRQMNTEASF
TRBV6-2/TRBV6-3	.	.	TRBJ2-2	TGTGCCAGCAGTGAAACCTGGGGAGGGGGGTACACCGGGGAGCTGTTTTTT	CASSETWGGGYTGELFF
TRBV12-5	.	TRBD1	TRBJ2-1	TGTGCTAGTGGCCCGGGACAGGGCGTACGGGAGCAGTTCTTC	CASGPGQGVREQFF
TRBV12-3/TRBV12-4	.	.	TRBJ1-2	TGTGCCAGCAGCCTTGGACAAAAGGCCTATGGCTACACCTTC	CASSLGQKAYGYTF
TRBV20-1	.	TRBD2	TRBJ2-7	TGCAGTATCCACAGGGCTCTAGCGGGGGAGGAGCAGTACTTC	CSIHRALAGEEQYF
TRBV29-1	many	.	TRBJ1-2	TGCAGCGTTGATATTTTGTCGGATGGCTACACCTTC	CSVDILSDGYTF
TRBV5-1	.	.	TRBJ2-7	TGCGCCAGCAGCTTGCAGCCTGGTGGGGGGAGCTTATGGTACGAGCAGTACTTC	CASSLQPGGGSLWYEQYF
TRBV7-9	few	.	TRBJ2-2	TGTGCCAGCAGCTTATGGGAGACCACCGGGGAGCTGCTTTTT	CASSLWETTGELLF
TRBV20-1	few	.	TRBJ2-7	TGCAGTGCTAGAGGGGCAACTCCCTACGAGCAGTACTTC	CSARGATPYEQYF
TRBV5-4	.	.	TRBJ2-5	TGTGCCAGCAGCTTAGCGGCTCAAGAGACCCAGTACTTC	CASSLAAQETQYF
TRBV5-1	.	TRBD1	TRBJ1-2	TGCGCCAGCAACCCCGGACAGGGGTGGACCTATGGCTACACCTTC	CASNPGQGWTYGYTF
TRBV3-1	few	.	TRBJ1-3	TGTGCCAGCGCCGCGTCCGATAACACCATATATTTT	CASAASDNTIYF
TRBV7-6	few	.	TRBJ1-1	TGTGCCAGCAGCTTGCGTGCCAGCGATAACACTGAAGCTTTCTTT	CASSLRASDNTEAFF
TRBV7-2	many	.	TRBJ1-2	TGTGCCAGCAGCTTGGTACAGGACGTTAACTATGGCTACACCTTC	CASSLVQDVNYGYTF
TRBV4-2	.	.	TRBJ1-1	TGTGCCAGCAGCTTTAGAGGGGACGGGAACACTGAAGCTTTCTTT	CASSFRGDGNTEAFF
TRBV7-9	few	.	TRBJ1-2	TGTGCCAGCAGCTTAGTGGTCGACGACTATGGCTACACCTTC	CASSLVVDDYGYTF
TRBV7-2	.	TRBD1	TRBJ1-3	TGTGCCAGCAGCGCGTCGCGGTCGGGGACAGTCTCTGGAAACACCATATATTTT	CASSASRSGTVSGNTIYF
TRBV18	.	.	TRBJ2-7	TGTGCCAGCTCATCCCGGGACTTACCCTACGAGCAGTACTTC	CASSSRDLPYEQYF
TRBV2	many	.	TRBJ1-2	TGTGCCAGCAGTGAGCGTGGGGCTGTGGGCTACACCTTC	CASSERGAVGYTF
TRBV20-1	few	.	TRBJ1-1	TGCAGTGCTAGAGATCGGGAACAGGACAGTGAAGCTTTCTTT	CSARDREQDSEAFF
TRBV28	many	.	TRBJ2-7	TGTGCCAGCCGCGGAGGGTTTGGCCTATCACCCTCCTACGAGCAGTACTTC	CASRGGFGLSPSYEQYF
TRBV6-2/TRBV6-3	.	.	TRBJ1-3	TGTGCCAGCAGTTACTCGGGGGTTGCTGGAAACACCATATATTTT	CASSYSGVAGNTIYF
TRBV20-1	once	TRBD2	TRBJ2-7	TGCAGTGCTTACCCACTAGCGGGAGGGCCCTTTAACCACGAGCAGTACTTC	CSAYPLAGGPFNHEQYF
TRBV6-5	.	TRBD1	TRBJ1-6	TGTGCCAGCAGTTATTCAAAGGACAGGGGGTCACCCCTCCACTTT	CASSYSKDRGSPLHF
TRBV6-5	.	.	TRBJ1-2	TGTGCCAGCAGTTATGGTGGCTACACCTTC	CASSYGGYTF
TRBV12-5	.	TRBD1	TRBJ1-2	TGTGCTAGTGGTCTAAACGTTCTGGACAGGGACGACTATGGCTACACCTTC	CASGLNVLDRDDYGYTF
TRBV24-1	many	.	TRBJ2-5	TGTGCCACCAGCCCGGGACGGAAAGGGGGAGAGACCCAGTACTTC	CATSPGRKGGETQYF
TRBV6-1	.	TRBD1	TRBJ2-2	TGTGCCAGCAGCCCTCGGGACAGAAACACCGGGGAGCTGTTTTTT	CASSPRDRNTGELFF
TRBV9	once	.	TRBJ1-1	TGTGCCAGCAGCGTAGACCCTAGAACTGAAGCTTTCTTT	CASSVDPRTEAFF
TRBV5-1	many	TRBD1	TRBJ1-1	TGCGCCAGCAGCTGGAAGACAGGGTTGGACACTGAAGCTTTCTTT	CASSWKTGLDTEAFF
TRBV28	.	.	TRBJ1-1	TGTGCCAGCAGTTTTTTCACTGAAGCTTTCTTT	CASSFFTEAFF
TRBV10-1	few	.	TRBJ1-1	TGCGCCAGCAGCCCAGGAAGAGGACCCCGGGGTTTCACTGAAGCTTTCTTT	CASSPGRGPRGFTEAFF
TRBV5-1	.	TRBD1	TRBJ1-2	TGTGCCAGCAGCTTAGCCGCTCGGGACAGCTATGGCTACACCTTC	CASSLAARDSYGYTF
TRBV20-1	few	.	TRBJ2-1	TGCAGTGCTAGAGGGCCCCAGCGGATCTACAATGAGCAGTTCTTC	CSARGPQRIYNEQFF
TRBV18	few	.	TRBJ1-4	TGTGCCAGCTCACCAGTAAGGGGGACTAATGAAAAACTGTTTTTT	CASSPVRGTNEKLFF
TRBV20-1	few	.	TRBJ2-4	TGCAGTGCTAGAGGATTGATGGGATCCAAAAACATTCAGTACTTC	CSARGLMGSKNIQYF
TRBV6-1	many	.	TRBJ2-5	TGTGCCAGCAGTGAACAGACGGGACAAGAGACCCAGTACTTC	CASSEQTGQETQYF
TRBV12-3/TRBV12-4	.	.	TRBJ2-3	TGTGCCAGCAGTTTAAAGCGGGCGATCACAGATACGCAGTATTTT	CASSLKRAITDTQYF
TRBV2	many	.	TRBJ1-1	TGTGCCGGGGGACGGCTGAACACTGAAGCTTTCTTT	CAGGRLNTEAFF
TRBV7-3	.	.	TRBJ2-3	TGTGCCAGCAGCTTGACCCGGTCGGATACGCAGTATTTT	CASSLTRSDTQYF
TRBV12-3/TRBV12-4	few	.	TRBJ1-1	TGTGCCAGCAGCACGGGACTATGGGGCTCGAACACTGAAGCTTTCTTT	CASSTGLWGSNTEAFF
TRBV20-1	few	TRBD2	TRBJ2-5	TGCAGTGCTCGACTAGCGGGGGGACCGGGGACCCAGTACTTC	CSARLAGGPGTQYF
TRBV9	few	TRBD1	TRBJ1-2	TGTGCCAGCAGCGGAGGGGGTTCGACAGGGGGCAACTATGGCTACACCTTC	CASSGGGSTGGNYGYTF
TRBV6-1	many	.	TRBJ1-4	TGTGCCAGCAAAGGGTTCGGAACTAATGAAAAACTGTTTTTT	CASKGFGTNEKLFF
TRBV12-3/TRBV12-4	many	.	TRBJ1-2	TGTGCCAGCAGTTTATGGGGCCCGCCCTTTGACTACACCTTC	CASSLWGPPFDYTF